Following are 22 T cell receptor beta chains from one sample sequenced in a study of blood T cell repertoires in COVID-19. Repertoires were generated with immunoSEQ multiplex PCR, while TCRdb's copy carries only in-frame clones and drops some. The data contain 95,000 to 150,000 clones, under 90% of them singletons. What was sequenced was peripheral blood. The source of these receptors is a woman in her sixties or seventies with acute or convalescent COVID-19.

This clone was seen at least ten times. The chain has TRBV4-1 and TRBJ1-6; D not certain. From germline, CDR1 is MGHRA and CDR2 YSYEKL. V lost 5 bases and J 7 bases, leaving 18 bases between the germline ends. This CDR3 comprises 16 residues. CDR3 amino acids: CASSLRGPVPNSPLHF. The CDR3 DNA is TGCGCCAGCAGCTTACGAGGGCCGGTTCCAAATTCACCCCTCCACTTT.

This clone was observed a handful of times. The chain carries TRBV7-9 and TRBJ1-1; D call uncertain. Germline CDR1 is SEHNR and CDR2 is FQNEAQ (reference sequence). V was cut by 7 bases and J by 6 bases, with 15 bases left in between. This CDR3 is 13 amino acids long. In nucleotides, the CDR3 is TGTGCCAGCACCGCGGGAGAGGTATCTGAAGCTTTCTTT. Translated: CASTAGEVSEAFF.

As regards this clone: Other DNA sequences in the sample encode the same CDR3. The CDR3 region is CASSPGTGNYGYTF. The CDR3 bases are TGTGCCAGCTCACCTGGGACAGGTAACTATGGCTACACCTTC. The chain employs TRBV18 and TRBJ1-2, with 8 bases aligning to TRBD1. CDR3 length equals 14 residues. The germline V gene has CDR1 KGHSH and CDR2 LQKENI. Unmatched junction bases numbered 1, after V lost 3 bases and J lost 1 base.

This sequence joins TRBV6-5 and TRBJ1-1; D gene uncertain. V was clipped by 6 bases and J by 0 bases, with 8 bases between them. The CDR3 covers 13 residues. Germline CDR1 reads MNHEY; CDR2 reads SVGAGI. CDR3 sequence (DNA): TGTGCCAGCAGCCTGTACTTGAACACTGAAGCTTTCTTT. Protein product: CASSLYLNTEAFF.

The chain carries TRBV11-3 and TRBJ2-7, with a tentative D call TRBD2 (5 bases). This CDR3 has 15 amino acids. Germline V gene data show CDR1 as SGHNT and CDR2 as YENEEA. The V and J ends lost 3 bases and 2 bases respectively, with 14 bases between them. For the CDR3, the DNA is TGTGCCAGCAGCTTGCTTCCGGGAAAGACCTACGAGCAGTACGTC. Translated, it gives CASSLLPGKTYEQYV.

This clone was recorded only once. This chain uses TRBV7-9 with TRBJ1-1, with TRBD1 as a possible D gene (5 bases). V dropped 4 bases and J dropped 4 bases, with 19 bases sitting between them. The CDR3 length is 16 residues. The germline V gene encodes CDR1 SEHNR and CDR2 FQNEAQ (reference sequence). CDR3 coding DNA: TGTGCCAGCAGCTCCAGAGTATGGGGGGGTTTCACTGAAGCTTTCTTT. This encodes CASSSRVWGGFTEAFF.

This clone has a single count. The CDR3 DNA follows: TGTGCCAGCAGCTCCCCCGTCGGGGGGGTGAACACTGAAGCTTTCTTT. Translated: CASSSPVGGVNTEAFF. The chain employs TRBV7-2 and TRBJ1-1; tentative D call: TRBD1 (5 bases). Trimming stripped 4 bases from V and 0 bases from J, with 15 bases between. The V gene's germline CDR1 is SGHTA and CDR2 FQGNSA. This CDR3 region has 16 residues.

This chain connects TRBV7-2 to TRBJ2-5; 8 bases map to TRBD1. Germline V gene lookup returns CDR1 SGHTA and CDR2 FQGNSA. The CDR3 covers 13 residues. With V trimmed by 5 bases and J by 6 bases, 5 bases remained unmatched. CDR3 loop: CASSMTGAKTQYF. CDR3 bases: TGTGCCAGCAGCATGACAGGGGCAAAGACCCAGTACTTC.

This clone was detected once. The V call is TRBV19, the J call TRBJ1-5, with TRBD1 matching over 9 bases. Germline CDR1 LNHDA, CDR2 SQIVND (reference sequence). Germline trimming cut 5 bases from V and 7 bases from J; bases unmatched to any gene: 12. This CDR3 spans 16 amino acids. The CDR3 loop reads CASSDPGQGGSQPQHF. The CDR3 DNA reads as TGTGCCAGTAGTGATCCGGGACAGGGAGGGTCGCAGCCCCAGCATTTT.

V gene TRBV24-1 combines with J gene TRBJ1-1, with 8 bases matching TRBD1. The germline CDR1 and CDR2 sequences are KGHDR and SFDVKD. Trimming removed 4 bases from V and 1 base from J; junction bases left unmatched: 4. CDR3 size: 15 residues. CDR3: CATSDPGTGNTEAFF. The CDR3 DNA reads TGTGCCACCAGTGACCCCGGGACAGGGAACACTGAAGCTTTCTTT.

This sequence joins TRBV30 and TRBJ2-2; the D is unclear. Germline CDR1 and CDR2: GTSNPN and SVGIG (reference sequence). CDR3 length: 16 residues. V lost 0 bases to trimming and J lost 5 bases, with 16 bases between them. This CDR3 is CAWSVRGLRGTGELFF. CDR3 DNA sequence: TGTGCCTGGAGTGTACGAGGCCTTAGAGGTACCGGGGAGCTGTTTTTT.

The genes are TRBV9 and TRBJ1-1, with TRBD1 matching over 9 bases. Trimming cost V 0 bases and J 0 bases; bases outside gene matches: 9. The germline V gene has CDR1 SGDLS and CDR2 YYNGEE. This CDR3 comprises 18 residues. The CDR3 bases are TGTGCCAGCAGCGTAGTTGGGGTTGGGACAGGGCTGAACACTGAAGCTTTCTTT. Translating it yields CASSVVGVGTGLNTEAFF. Combining the CDR3 with reference TRBV9 and TRBJ1-1 gives the whole variable domain DSGVTQTPKHLITATGQRVTLRCSPRSGDLSVYWYQQSLDQGLQFLIQYYNGEERAKGNILERFSAQQFPDLHSELNLSSLELGDSALYFCASSVVGVGTGLNTEAFFGQGTRLTVV.

The chain combines TRBV6-5 with TRBJ1-3; tentative D call: TRBD1 (6 bases). This CDR3 is built from 13 residues. Trimming pared 6 bases from V and 6 bases from J, leaving 12 bases between. CDR1 is MNHEY and CDR2 is SVGAGI in the germline V gene. CDR3 in DNA: TGTGCCAGCAGATGGGACACAGTAAACACCATATATTTT. Protein: CASRWDTVNTIYF.

V and J are TRBV6-5 and TRBJ1-4; 9 bases agree with TRBD1. The CDR3 sequence is 15 residues long. Trimming took 2 bases from V and 6 from J; bases not matched to a gene: 4. Germline V CDR1 and CDR2: MNHEY, SVGAGI. CDR3 nucleotides: TGTGCCAGCAGTTACCCGGGACAGGGTGATGAAAAACTGTTTTTT. This sequence encodes CASSYPGQGDEKLFF.

The chain couples TRBV5-1 to TRBJ2-5; 16 nucleotides align to TRBD2. The V gene's germline CDR1 is SGHRS and CDR2 YFSETQ. This CDR3 has 18 residues. The ends lost 2 bases at V and 2 bases at J; junction bases unmatched: 6. The CDR3 DNA sequence: TGCGCCAGCAGCTTAGGGACTAGCGGGGGGGCCCAACAAGAGACCCAGTACTTC. Translation: CASSLGTSGGAQQETQYF.

V and J are TRBV19 and TRBJ2-6; 7 bases are a match to TRBD1. The CDR3 runs to 17 residues. Germline trimming cut 5 bases from V and 4 bases from J; bases unmatched to any gene: 11. The germline V gene has CDR1 LNHDA and CDR2 SQIVND (reference sequence). CDR3 DNA sequence: TGTGCCAGTAGTTATGGGGACAGCGTGGCCGGGGCCAACGTCCTGACTTTC. It translates to CASSYGDSVAGANVLTF. The full variable domain, completed using reference TRBV19 and TRBJ2-6, is DGGITQSPKYLFRKEGQNVTLSCEQNLNHDAMYWYRQDPGQGLRLIYYSQIVNDFQKGDIAEGYSVSREKKESFPLTVTSAQKNPTAFYLCASSYGDSVAGANVLTFGAGSRLTVL.

The chain combines TRBV5-1 with TRBJ1-1; 9 nucleotides line up with TRBD1. V lost 5 bases, J lost 4 bases, and 6 bases stayed unmatched. The CDR3 runs to 14 residues. Germline loops: CDR1 SGHRS, CDR2 YFSETQ. The CDR3 DNA reads as TGCGCCAGCAGTTGGACAGGGGACGGCACTGAAGCTTTCTTT. Protein product: CASSWTGDGTEAFF.

The genes are TRBV7-2 and TRBJ1-2; D call uncertain. The CDR3 is 16 residues long. Trimming removed 1 base from V and 4 bases from J, with 16 bases in between. The V gene's germline CDR1 is SGHTA and CDR2 FQGNSA. In nucleotides, the CDR3 is TGTGCCAGCAGCTTAGTCGCGGGAGGGCCCTCCTATGGCTACACCTTC. It encodes CASSLVAGGPSYGYTF.

This sequence joins TRBV5-5 and TRBJ2-7, with 7 nucleotides matching TRBD1. Germline V gene data show CDR1 as SGHKS and CDR2 as YYEKEE (reference sequence). This CDR3 has 15 residues. V trimming: 3 bases; J trimming: 6 bases; junction bases outside the gene matches: 12. The CDR3 bases are TGTGCCAGCAGCTCATCTCCCGGGACAGTAGTCGAGCAGTACTTC. This translates into CASSSSPGTVVEQYF.

The chain joins TRBV19 to TRBJ2-5; the D gene is possibly TRBD1 (5 bases). Germline V CDR1 and CDR2: LNHDA, SQIVND (reference sequence). V was pared by 4 bases and J by 5 bases, with 8 bases between. The CDR3 contains 12 residues. The CDR3 region has the DNA TGTGCCAGTAGTACAGGGCGGGAGACCCAGTACTTC. Its protein product is CASSTGRETQYF.

The chain has TRBV18 and TRBJ1-2, with TRBD1 matching over 9 bases. The CDR3 totals 14 residues. The trim removed 5 bases at V and 7 bases at J, leaving 8 bases unmatched. Germline values: CDR1 KGHSH, CDR2 LQKENI. The CDR3: CASSDWDRETGYTF. DNA for the CDR3: TGTGCCAGCTCAGACTGGGACAGGGAAACTGGCTACACCTTC.

The CDR3: CASSDSTGTLYEQYF. In nucleotides, the CDR3 is TGTGCCAGCAGTGACTCTACAGGAACCCTCTACGAGCAGTACTTC. J is TRBJ2-7 and V is TRBV6-4, with D perhaps matching TRBD1 (5 bases). The CDR3 runs to 15 residues. Trimming removed 0 bases at V and 3 bases at J, with 12 bases between. The germline V gene has CDR1 MRHNA and CDR2 SNTAGT.